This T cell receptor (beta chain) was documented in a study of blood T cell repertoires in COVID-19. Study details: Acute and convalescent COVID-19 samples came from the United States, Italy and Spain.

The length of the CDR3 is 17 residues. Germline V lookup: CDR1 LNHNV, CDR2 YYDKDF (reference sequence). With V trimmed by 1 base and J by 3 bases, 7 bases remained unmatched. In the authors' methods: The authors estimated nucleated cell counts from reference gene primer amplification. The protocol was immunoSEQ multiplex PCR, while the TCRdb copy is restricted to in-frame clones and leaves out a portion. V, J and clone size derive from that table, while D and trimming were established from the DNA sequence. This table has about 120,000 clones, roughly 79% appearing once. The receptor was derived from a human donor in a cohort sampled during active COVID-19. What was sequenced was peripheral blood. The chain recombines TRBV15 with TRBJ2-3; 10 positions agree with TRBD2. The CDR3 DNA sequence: TGTGCCACCAGCAGAGTCTTTACTAGCGGGAAAACAGATACGCAGTATTTT. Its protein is CATSRVFTSGKTDTQYF.